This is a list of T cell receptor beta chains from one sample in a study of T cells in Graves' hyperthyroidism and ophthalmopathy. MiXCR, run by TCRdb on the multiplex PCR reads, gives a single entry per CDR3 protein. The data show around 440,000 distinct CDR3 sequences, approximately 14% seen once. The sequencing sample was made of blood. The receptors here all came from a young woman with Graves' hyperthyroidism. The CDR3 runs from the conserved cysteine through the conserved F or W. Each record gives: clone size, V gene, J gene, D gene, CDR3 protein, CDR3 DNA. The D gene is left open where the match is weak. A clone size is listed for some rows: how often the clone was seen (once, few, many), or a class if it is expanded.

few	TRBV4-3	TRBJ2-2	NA	CASKNHWGELFF	TGCGCCAGCAAAAATCACTGGGGGGAGCTGTTTTTT
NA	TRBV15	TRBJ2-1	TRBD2	CATSTPPRLSGSSNEQFF	TGTGCCACCAGCACCCCTCCCCGACTAAGCGGGAGCTCCAATGAGCAGTTCTTC
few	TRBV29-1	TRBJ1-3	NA	CSVAHSSGNTIYF	TGCAGCGTTGCCCATAGCTCTGGAAACACCATATATTTT
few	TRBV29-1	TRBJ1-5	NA	CSVAEGGNQPQHF	TGCAGCGTTGCAGAAGGGGGCAATCAGCCCCAGCATTTT
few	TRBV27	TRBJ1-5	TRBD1	CASSSGQPGSQPQHF	TGTGCCAGCAGTTCGGGACAGCCGGGAAGTCAGCCCCAGCATTTT
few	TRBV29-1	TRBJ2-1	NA	CSGGRAGNEQFF	TGCAGCGGGGGAAGGGCGGGCAATGAGCAGTTCTTC
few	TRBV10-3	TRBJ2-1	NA	CATTSGGRVSYNEQFF	TGTGCCACCACGTCTGGGGGGCGGGTCTCCTACAATGAGCAGTTCTTC
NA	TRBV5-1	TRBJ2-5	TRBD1	CASSPGTGIRFMETQYF	TGCGCCAGCAGCCCCGGGACAGGGATCCGATTTATGGAGACCCAGTACTTC
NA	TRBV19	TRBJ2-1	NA	CASSIPGGDRNEQFF	TGTGCCAGTAGTATACCCGGAGGAGACCGCAATGAGCAGTTCTTC
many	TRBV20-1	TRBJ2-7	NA	CSATASDPYEQYF	TGCAGTGCTACCGCTAGCGACCCCTACGAGCAGTACTTC
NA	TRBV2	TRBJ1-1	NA	CASSGPGGPNTEAFF	TGTGCCAGCAGCGGACCGGGGGGTCCGAACACTGAAGCTTTCTTT
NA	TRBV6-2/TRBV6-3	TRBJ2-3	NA	CASRRGGGGGSDTQYF	TGTGCCAGCAGACGTGGGGGGGGAGGGGGGTCAGATACGCAGTATTTT
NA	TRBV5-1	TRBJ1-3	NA	CASNQGDSGNTIYF	TGTGCCAGCAACCAAGGGGACTCTGGAAACACCATATATTTT
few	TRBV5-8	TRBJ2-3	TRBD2	CASSLELAGPTDTQYF	TGTGCCAGCAGCTTGGAGCTAGCGGGGCCTACAGATACGCAGTATTTT
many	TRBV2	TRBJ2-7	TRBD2	CASSGLAGVNSYEQYF	TGTGCCAGCAGTGGACTAGCGGGAGTAAACTCCTACGAGCAGTACTTC
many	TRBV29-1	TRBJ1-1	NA	CSALEVLNTEAFF	TGCAGCGCCCTCGAGGTGTTGAACACTGAAGCTTTCTTT
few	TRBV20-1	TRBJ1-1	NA	CSARRLGVNTEAFF	TGCAGTGCTAGAAGACTGGGGGTAAACACTGAAGCTTTCTTT
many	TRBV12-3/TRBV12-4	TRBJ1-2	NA	CASSLGGAVVSYGYTF	TGTGCCAGCAGTTTAGGGGGTGCTGTGGTCTCCTATGGCTACACCTTC
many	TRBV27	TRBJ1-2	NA	CASSFRREVGGYTF	TGTGCCAGCAGTTTCCGCAGGGAAGTGGGCGGCTACACCTTC
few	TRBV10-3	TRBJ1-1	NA	CAIRHTQVTDEAFF	TGTGCCATCAGGCACACCCAGGTTACAGATGAAGCTTTCTTT
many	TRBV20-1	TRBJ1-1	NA	CSALGDTEAFF	TGCAGTGCCCTTGGGGACACTGAAGCTTTCTTT
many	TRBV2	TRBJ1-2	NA	CASSEDIGYTF	TGTGCCAGCAGTGAGGACATAGGCTACACCTTC